The 5 T cell receptor beta chains listed next were all sequenced from one sample in a study of T cell responses to AZD1222 COVID-19 vaccine. TCRdb's table, derived via immunoSEQ multiplex PCR, lists solely in-frame clones and lacks some. The table includes over 150,000 clones, less than 90% detected once. Source: peripheral blood, taken on day 0 of AZD1222 vaccination. The receptors derive from an adult in good health.

The rearrangement uses TRBV6-2 or TRBV6-3 and TRBJ1-4, with 7 bases matching TRBD1. V lost 2 bases, J lost 6 bases, and 6 bases stayed unmatched. CDR1 is MNHEY and CDR2 is SVGEGT in the germline V gene. CDR3 length: 15 amino acids. The CDR3 DNA reads TGTGCCAGCAGTTACAGTTCCAGGGGGGATGAAAAACTGTTTTTT. This gives the protein CASSYSSRGDEKLFF.

The chain employs TRBV6-2 or TRBV6-3 and TRBJ2-1, with 8 bases lining up with TRBD1. Germline trimming cut 6 bases from V and 0 bases from J; bases unmatched to any gene: 4. The CDR3 extends over 15 amino acids. Germline assignment: CDR1 MNHEY and CDR2 SVGEGT. This chain's CDR3 is CASSWGTGSYNEQFF. Written as DNA, the CDR3 is TGTGCCAGCAGCTGGGGGACAGGCTCCTACAATGAGCAGTTCTTC.

This chain connects TRBV12-5 to TRBJ2-1; D ambiguous. The CDR3 totals 13 residues. Trimming shortened V by 1 base and J by 5 bases, and 6 bases separated the two germline ends. Per the germline V gene, CDR1 is LGHNT and CDR2 is FRNRAP. This CDR3 reads CASGLDLDNEQFF. The CDR3 nucleotides are TGTGCTAGTGGTTTGGATTTAGACAATGAGCAGTTCTTC.

Written as DNA, the CDR3 is TGCGCCAGCAGCTTCGTATCCGGGGCTAATTCACCCCTCCACTTT. Amino acids: CASSFVSGANSPLHF. This chain uses TRBV5-1 with TRBJ1-6, with a weak D call TRBD1 (5 bases). Deletions cut 2 bases from V and 6 bases from J, with 12 bases between. The CDR3 sequence is 15 residues long. Germline loops: CDR1 SGHRS, CDR2 YFSETQ.

The chain recombines TRBV3-1 (or the pseudogene TRBV3-2) with TRBJ1-1, with 7 bases lining up with TRBD1. Germline CDR1 and CDR2: LGHDT and YNNKEL (reference sequence). V lost 4 bases, J lost 0 bases, and 2 bases stayed unmatched. The CDR3 loop spans 14 amino acids. CDR3 residues: CASSRGGMNTEAFF. The CDR3 region has the DNA TGTGCCAGCAGCCGAGGGGGCATGAACACTGAAGCTTTCTTT.